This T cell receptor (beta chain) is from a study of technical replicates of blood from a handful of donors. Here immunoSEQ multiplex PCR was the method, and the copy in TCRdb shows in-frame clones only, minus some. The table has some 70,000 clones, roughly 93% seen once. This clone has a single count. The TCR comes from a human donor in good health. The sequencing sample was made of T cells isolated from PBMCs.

The CDR3 loop is CASSQDRTGGLNEKLFF. Here the CDR3 DNA reads TGCGCCAGCAGCCAAGATAGAACGGGCGGGCTTAATGAAAAACTGTTTTTT. The genes are TRBV4-3 and TRBJ1-4; D unclear. V was pared by 0 bases and J by 4 bases, with 15 bases between. This CDR3 region has 17 residues. Germline lookup yields CDR1 LGHNA and CDR2 YSLEER.